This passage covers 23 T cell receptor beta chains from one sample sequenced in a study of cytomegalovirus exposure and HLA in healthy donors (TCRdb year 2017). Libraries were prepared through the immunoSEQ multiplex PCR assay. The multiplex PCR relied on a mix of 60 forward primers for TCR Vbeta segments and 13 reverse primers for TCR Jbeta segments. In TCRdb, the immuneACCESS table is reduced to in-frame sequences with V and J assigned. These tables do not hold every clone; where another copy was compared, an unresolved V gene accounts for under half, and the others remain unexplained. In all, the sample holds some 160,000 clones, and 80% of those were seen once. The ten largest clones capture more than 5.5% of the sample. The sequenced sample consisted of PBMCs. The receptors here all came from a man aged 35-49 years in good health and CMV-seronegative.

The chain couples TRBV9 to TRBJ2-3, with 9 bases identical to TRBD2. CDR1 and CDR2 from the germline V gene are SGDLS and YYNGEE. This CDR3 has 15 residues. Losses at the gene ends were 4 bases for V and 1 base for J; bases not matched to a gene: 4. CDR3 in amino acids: CASSRRTSGTDTQYF. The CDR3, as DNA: TGTGCCAGCAGCAGGCGGACTAGCGGCACAGATACGCAGTATTTT.

The CDR3 region is CASSPGGGSYEQYF. For the CDR3, the DNA is TGCGCCAGCAGCCCTGGCGGCGGTTCCTACGAGCAGTACTTC. The V call is TRBV5-1, the J call TRBJ2-7, with no clear D. Trimming took 4 bases from V and 1 from J, leaving 12 bases between them. CDR3 length: 14 residues. Germline CDR1 and CDR2: SGHRS and YFSETQ.

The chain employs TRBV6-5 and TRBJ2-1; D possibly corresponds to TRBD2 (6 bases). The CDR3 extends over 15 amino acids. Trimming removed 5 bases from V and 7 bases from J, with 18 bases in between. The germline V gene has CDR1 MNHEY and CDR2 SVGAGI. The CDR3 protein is CASSPKRRGGNEQFF. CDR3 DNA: TGTGCCAGCAGTCCCAAGAGGAGGGGTGGTAATGAGCAGTTCTTC.

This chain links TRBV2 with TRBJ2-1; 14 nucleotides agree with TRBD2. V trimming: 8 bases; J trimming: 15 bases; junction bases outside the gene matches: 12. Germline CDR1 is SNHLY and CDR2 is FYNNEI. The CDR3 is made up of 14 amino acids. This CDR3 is CASRGTSGGAILFF. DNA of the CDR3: TGTGCCAGCCGGGGGACTAGCGGGGGAGCAATTCTGTTCTTC.

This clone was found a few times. CDR3 coding DNA: TGTGCCAGTAGTATTGGGACAGGGACCTACAATGAGCAGTTCTTC. The encoded protein is CASSIGTGTYNEQFF. This chain joins TRBV19 and TRBJ2-1; 9 bases map to TRBD1. The germline V gene encodes CDR1 LNHDA and CDR2 SQIVND (reference sequence). This CDR3 region has 15 residues. The trim removed 3 bases at V and 2 bases at J, leaving 2 bases unmatched.

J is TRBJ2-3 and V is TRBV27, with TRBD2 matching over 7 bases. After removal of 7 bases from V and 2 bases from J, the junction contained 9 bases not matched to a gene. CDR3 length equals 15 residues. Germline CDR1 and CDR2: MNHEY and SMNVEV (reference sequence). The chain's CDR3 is CASNPRGGITDTQYF. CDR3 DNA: TGTGCCAGCAACCCCCGCGGGGGAATCACAGATACGCAGTATTTT.

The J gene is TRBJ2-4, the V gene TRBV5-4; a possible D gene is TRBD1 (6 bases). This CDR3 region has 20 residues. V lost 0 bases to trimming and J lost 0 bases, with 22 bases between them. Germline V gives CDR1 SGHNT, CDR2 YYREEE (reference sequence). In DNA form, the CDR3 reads TGTGCCAGCAGCTTGGACCCCGCCAGAGGGGGTGCGGAAGCCAAAAACATTCAGTACTTC. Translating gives CASSLDPARGGAEAKNIQYF.

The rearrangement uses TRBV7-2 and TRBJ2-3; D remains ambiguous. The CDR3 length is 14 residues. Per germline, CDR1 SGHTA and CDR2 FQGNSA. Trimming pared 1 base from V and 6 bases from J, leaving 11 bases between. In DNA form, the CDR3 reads TGTGCCAGCAGCTTAGGAGGTTCAGTCGATACGCAGTATTTT. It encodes CASSLGGSVDTQYF.

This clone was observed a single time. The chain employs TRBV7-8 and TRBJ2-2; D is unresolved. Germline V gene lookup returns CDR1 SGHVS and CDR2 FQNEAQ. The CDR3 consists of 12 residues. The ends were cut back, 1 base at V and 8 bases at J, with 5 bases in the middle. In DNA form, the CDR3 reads TGTGCCAGCAGCTTAGGCACTGGGGAGCTGTTTTTT. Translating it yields CASSLGTGELFF.

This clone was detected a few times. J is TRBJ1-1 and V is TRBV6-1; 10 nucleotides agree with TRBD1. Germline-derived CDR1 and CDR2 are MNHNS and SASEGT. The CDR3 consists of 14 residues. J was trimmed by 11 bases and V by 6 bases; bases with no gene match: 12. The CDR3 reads CASSAGGQGLYAFF. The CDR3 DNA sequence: TGTGCCAGCAGCGCGGGGGGACAGGGGTTGTATGCTTTCTTT.

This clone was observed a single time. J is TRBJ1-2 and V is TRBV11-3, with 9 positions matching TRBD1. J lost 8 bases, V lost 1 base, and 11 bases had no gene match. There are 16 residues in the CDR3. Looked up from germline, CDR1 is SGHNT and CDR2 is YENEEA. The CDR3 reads CASSLVAGQGKGGYTF. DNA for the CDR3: TGTGCCAGCAGCTTAGTGGCAGGACAGGGGAAGGGAGGCTACACCTTC.

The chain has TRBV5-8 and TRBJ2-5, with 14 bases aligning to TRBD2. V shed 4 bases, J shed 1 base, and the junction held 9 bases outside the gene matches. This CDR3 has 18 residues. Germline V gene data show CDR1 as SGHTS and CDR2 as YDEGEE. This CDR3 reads CASSRGTSGGLSQETQYF. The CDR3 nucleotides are TGTGCCAGCAGCCGGGGGACTAGCGGGGGTCTCAGCCAAGAGACCCAGTACTTC.

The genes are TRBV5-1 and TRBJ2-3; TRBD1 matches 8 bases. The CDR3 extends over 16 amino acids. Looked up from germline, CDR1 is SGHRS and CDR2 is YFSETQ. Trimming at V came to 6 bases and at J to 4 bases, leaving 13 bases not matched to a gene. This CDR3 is CASTLATGVGADTQYF. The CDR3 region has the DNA TGCGCCAGCACCCTGGCGACAGGGGTGGGGGCAGATACGCAGTATTTT.

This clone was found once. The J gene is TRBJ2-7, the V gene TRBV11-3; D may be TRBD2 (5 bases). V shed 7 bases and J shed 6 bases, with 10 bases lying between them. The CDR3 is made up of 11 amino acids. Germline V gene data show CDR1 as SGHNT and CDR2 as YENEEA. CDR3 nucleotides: TGTGCCAGCACCTCCGGGATCGAGCAGTACTTC. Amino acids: CASTSGIEQYF.

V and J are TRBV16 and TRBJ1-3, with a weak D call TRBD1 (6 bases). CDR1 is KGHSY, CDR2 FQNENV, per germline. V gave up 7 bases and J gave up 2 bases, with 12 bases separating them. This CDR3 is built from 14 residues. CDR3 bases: TGTGCCAGCACCCCCCAGGGGACTGGAAACACCATATATTTT. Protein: CASTPQGTGNTIYF.

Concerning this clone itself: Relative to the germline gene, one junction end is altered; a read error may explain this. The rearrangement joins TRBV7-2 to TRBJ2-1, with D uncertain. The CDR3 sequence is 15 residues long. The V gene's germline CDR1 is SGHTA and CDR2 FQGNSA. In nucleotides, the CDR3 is TGCGCCAGCAGCCAATTCCTGACTGCCTACAATGAGCAGTTCTTC. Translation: CASSQFLTAYNEQFF.

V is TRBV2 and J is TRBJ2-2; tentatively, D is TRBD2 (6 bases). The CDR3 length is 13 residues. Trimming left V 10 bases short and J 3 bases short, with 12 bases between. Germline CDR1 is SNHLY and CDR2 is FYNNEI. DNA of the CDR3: TGTGCCATCGATGGGGAGGACACCGGGGAGCTGTTTTTT. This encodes CAIDGEDTGELFF.

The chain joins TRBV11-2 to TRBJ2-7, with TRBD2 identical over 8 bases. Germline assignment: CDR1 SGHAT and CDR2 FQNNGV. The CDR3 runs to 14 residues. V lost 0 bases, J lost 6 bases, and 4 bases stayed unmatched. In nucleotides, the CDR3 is TGTGCCAGCAGCTTAGAGAGGACTAGCCTCGAGCAGTACTTC. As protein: CASSLERTSLEQYF.

CDR3 protein: CAIRIRDRDYGYTF. DNA for the CDR3: TGTGCCATCAGAATCCGGGACAGGGATTATGGCTACACCTTC. This chain uses TRBV10-3 with TRBJ1-2; 9 nucleotides align to TRBD1. The CDR3 runs to 14 residues. Germline assignment: CDR1 ENHRY and CDR2 SYGVKD. Trimming took 6 bases from V and 5 from J; bases not matched to a gene: 7.

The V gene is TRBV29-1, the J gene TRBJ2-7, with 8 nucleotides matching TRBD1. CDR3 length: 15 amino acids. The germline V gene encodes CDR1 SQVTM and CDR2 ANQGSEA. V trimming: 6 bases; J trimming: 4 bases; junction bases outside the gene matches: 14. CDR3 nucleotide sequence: TGCAGCGTCCAAGGGGTGCAGGACAGGGTTTACGAGCAGTACTTC. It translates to CSVQGVQDRVYEQYF.

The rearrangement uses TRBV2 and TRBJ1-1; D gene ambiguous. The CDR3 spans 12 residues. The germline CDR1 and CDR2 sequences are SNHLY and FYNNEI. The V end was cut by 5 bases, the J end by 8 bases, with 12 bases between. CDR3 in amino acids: CASSQQGEEAFF. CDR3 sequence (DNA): TGTGCCAGCAGTCAACAAGGAGAGGAAGCTTTCTTT.

The CDR3 sequence is CASGLVLGDTQYF. The CDR3 nucleotides are TGTGCTAGTGGTTTGGTACTGGGCGATACGCAGTATTTT. The chain combines TRBV12-5 with TRBJ2-3; D ambiguous. The CDR3 is made up of 13 amino acids. V was shortened by 0 bases and J by 6 bases, with 7 bases between the two germline ends. Germline V lookup: CDR1 LGHNT, CDR2 FRNRAP.

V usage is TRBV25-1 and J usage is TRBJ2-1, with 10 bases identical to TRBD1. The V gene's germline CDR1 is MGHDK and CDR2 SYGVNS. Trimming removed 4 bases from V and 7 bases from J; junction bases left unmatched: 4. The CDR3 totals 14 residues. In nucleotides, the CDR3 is TGTGCCAGCAGTGCAGGGACAGGGGTGAATGAGCAGTTCTTC. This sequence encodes CASSAGTGVNEQFF.